This T cell receptor (beta chain) was obtained from a study of cytomegalovirus exposure and HLA in healthy donors. On the study more broadly: The 500 to 750 first-cohort repertoires and the approximately 130 validation repertoires shared the same platform, a later analysis reported.

As regards this clone: The antigen is undetermined.

Study-wide results and caveats: There were around 160 TCR beta chains listed as cytomegalovirus-associated. Most TCR sequences were uncommon, yet certain public TCRs appeared in many donors.

TCRdb's copy holds only in-frame clones and misses some; the assay was immunoSEQ multiplex PCR. The repertoire includes 190,000 or so clones, more than 65% of them detected once, and around 15% sits in the top ten. V was pared by 3 bases and J by 6 bases, with 11 bases of the junction left unmatched. CDR1 MDHEN and CDR2 SYDVKM come from the germline V gene. The CDR3 loop spans 16 amino acids. This rearrangement joins TRBV28 to TRBJ2-7, with TRBD2 matching 10 bases. Specimen: PBMCs. The TCR sequence derives from a woman aged 25 to 45 in good health and CMV-seropositive. The CDR3 DNA reads TGTGCCAGCAGTTTCATAAGTCCTAGCGGGAGTCCCGAGCAGTACTTC. Translation: CASSFISPSGSPEQYF.